This T cell receptor (beta chain) was identified in a study of blood T cell repertoires in COVID-19. Overall study context: From the United States, Italy and Spain came samples of acute and convalescent COVID-19.

Patients at the Seattle site were enrolled during active infection and followed longitudinally. Here immunoSEQ multiplex PCR was the method, and the copy in TCRdb shows in-frame clones only, minus some. The data contain some 220,000 clones, over 75% of them singletons. CDR3 length equals 16 residues. CDR1 and CDR2 (germline): SGHNT, YENEEA. Trimming removed 1 base from V and 4 bases from J; junction bases left unmatched: 1. A single count supports this clone. The receptor was isolated from a woman in her seventies with COVID-19, enrolled during active disease. The chain couples TRBV11-3 to TRBJ2-2; 12 bases line up with TRBD2. Material: peripheral blood. CDR3 protein: CASSLGLAGATGELFF. The CDR3 coding sequence is TGTGCCAGCAGCTTAGGACTAGCGGGGGCCACCGGGGAGCTGTTTTTT.